This T cell receptor beta chain is drawn from a study of blood T cell repertoires in COVID-19. As for the study in general: From the United States, Italy and Spain came samples of acute and convalescent COVID-19. In each case, the material was cDNA or gDNA derived from T cells, B-cell-depleted T cells, or PBMCs.

Only in-frame clones appear in the TCRdb table, and some are missing; sequencing was by immunoSEQ multiplex PCR. In the table there are hundreds of thousands of clones, roughly nine tenths of which are singletons. Enrolled through a virtual design, the participants were between roughly 18 and 100 years of age and came from 24 US areas. Each participant's cohort was designated according to participant-reported clinical history. The J segment lost 7 bases and the V segment lost 5 bases, leaving 9 bases of the junction unmatched. The CDR3 totals 15 residues. The germline V gene has CDR1 MDHEN and CDR2 SYDVKM.

This sequence joins TRBV28 and TRBJ1-4, with TRBD1 identical over 8 bases. The TCR sequence derives from a man between 60 and 70 years old who had recovered from COVID-19. Sample: PBMCs or T cells enriched from blood (not recorded which). The CDR3 loop is CASSIGRDRSEKLFF. DNA for the CDR3: TGTGCCAGCAGTATTGGGAGGGACAGGAGTGAAAAACTGTTTTTT.